This TCR beta chain was captured in a study of CD8 T cells in Susac syndrome. As for the study in general: At the time of blood draw, patients with Susac syndrome were therapy-naive, receiving corticosteroids, or receiving intravenous immunoglobulin alone.

The authors reverse transcribed about 0.45 to 1 ug RNA with random hexamers. It was immunoSEQ multiplex PCR that amplified TCR beta CDR3 across 54 Vbeta and 13 Jbeta. Via MiXCR, TCRdb re-called the immunoSEQ multiplex PCR reads, giving one row per CDR3 protein. In the table there are around 150,000 distinct CDR3 sequences, roughly 95% of which are singletons. Trimming took 2 bases from V and 7 from J, leaving 19 bases between them. Germline V gene data show CDR1 as MGHDK and CDR2 as SYGVNS. The length of the CDR3 is 16 residues. TCR beta sequencing was performed on blood CD8+ and CD4+ T cells. Negative magnetic isolation gave CD8+ and CD4+ cells; FACS enriched CD8+ TEMRA.

V and J are TRBV25-1 and TRBJ2-3; D gene unclear. This clonotype originated in a human donor with Susac syndrome. The specimen was CD4+ T cells from PBMCs. The CDR3 is CASSEDLPASSNTQYF. CDR3 nucleotide sequence: TGTGCCAGCAGTGAAGATTTACCGGCCAGTTCTAATACGCAGTATTTT.